This is a list of T cell receptor beta chains from one sample in a study of beta chain features in type 1 diabetes. Sequenced by immunoSEQ multiplex PCR; TCRdb stores in-frame clones only, minus some. The sample shows 250,000 to 400,000 clones, 14% of them seen only once. Sequencing input: central memory CD4+ T cells from blood. Receptors were obtained from a man aged 30 to 39 in good health. The CDR3 runs from the conserved cysteine through the conserved F or W. The order of the fields is V gene, D gene, J gene, clone size, CDR3 DNA, CDR3 protein. A D gene is named only where the DNA matches it firmly. For some rows the clone size is stated as once, few or many, or as a class when expanded; others skip it.

TRBV27,-,TRBJ2-5,few,TGTGCCAGCAGTTTATCAGTTGGGGGGAAGACCCAGTACTTC,CASSLSVGGKTQYF
TRBV30,TRBD1,TRBJ1-2,few,TGTGCCTCAATCTTCCAGGGGGCTATGGAAAACTATGGCTACACCTTC,CASIFQGAMENYGYTF
TRBV12-5,TRBD2,TRBJ2-1,-,TGTGCTAGTGGGCGGACTAGCGGGGGTTTCAATGAGCAGTTCTTC,CASGRTSGGFNEQFF
TRBV15,-,TRBJ2-3,-,TGTGCCACCAGCAGAGGGACCACAGATACGCAGTATTTT,CATSRGTTDTQYF
TRBV6-6,TRBD1,TRBJ1-2,-,TGTGCCAGCAGTGCGACAGGGGGCGAGGGAGGCTACACCTTC,CASSATGGEGGYTF
TRBV11-2,TRBD2,TRBJ2-5,-,TGTGCCAGCAGCTTAGGGACTAGCGGGGGCATGCAAGAGACCCAGTACTTC,CASSLGTSGGMQETQYF
TRBV7-8,TRBD2,TRBJ2-3,few,TGTGCCAGCAGGGCAGCGGGGGGGGCAGATACGCAGTATTTT,CASRAAGGADTQYF
TRBV11-2,TRBD1,TRBJ1-1,-,TGTGCCAGCAGTAGCAACAGGGGGGTTTCGGGGACTGAAGCTTTCTTT,CASSSNRGVSGTEAFF
TRBV19,-,TRBJ2-6,few,TGTGCCAGCCACCGGACGGAGAGCTCTGGGGCCAACGTCCTGACTTTC,CASHRTESSGANVLTF
TRBV29-1,TRBD2,TRBJ2-3,few,TGCAGCAACGGGGGGACCGGCACAGATACGCAGTATTTT,CSNGGTGTDTQYF
TRBV7-6,-,TRBJ1-1,-,-,CASSLVGPGAMNTEAFF
TRBV11-2,-,TRBJ1-1,few,TGTGCCAGCAGCTTAGTCCGAGGGGTTGAAGCTTTCTTT,CASSLVRGVEAFF